The 30 T cell receptor beta chains below come from one sample, sequenced in a study of T cells in Graves' hyperthyroidism and ophthalmopathy. Using RNA transcripts as the source, TCR beta CDR3 regions were amplified. HTBI primers were employed in a first-round RT-PCR of the TCR CDR3. TCRdb fed the multiplex PCR reads into MiXCR, producing one record per CDR3 protein. The repertoire has 94,000 or so distinct CDR3 sequences, approximately 56% of them found once; the top ten carry 27%. Material for sequencing was blood. The receptors were gathered from a woman in her 40s with Graves' hyperthyroidism.

The V call is TRBV24-1, the J call TRBJ1-2; weak D call: TRBD1 (6 bases). CDR3 size: 14 residues. The V gene lost 3 bases and the J gene lost 8 bases, with 15 bases spanning the gap. Germline values: CDR1 KGHDR, CDR2 SFDVKD. The CDR3 coding sequence is TGTGCCACCAGTGATCCCCGACAGGTTCTCGGCTACACCTTC. This translates into CATSDPRQVLGYTF.

The table lists this clonotype with many counts. This chain joins TRBV13 and TRBJ1-2, with a weak D call TRBD1 (5 bases). The CDR3 length is 14 residues. CDR1 and CDR2 (germline): PRHDT, FYEKMQ (reference sequence). Trimming took off 0 bases at V and 3 bases at J, with 8 bases between the two ends. The CDR3 DNA reads as TGTGCCAGCAGCTTAGGAACGGGGGACTATGGCTACACCTTC. Translating it yields CASSLGTGDYGYTF. The variable domain in full, completed from reference TRBV13 and TRBJ1-2, reads AAGVIQSPRHLIKEKRETATLKCYPIPRHDTVYWYQQGPGQDPQFLISFYEKMQSDKGSIPDRFSAQQFSDYHSELNMSSLELGDSALYFCASSLGTGDYGYTFGSGTRLTVV.

Turning to this clonotype: Being one base from a much bigger clone, this may be a read error. The gene calls are TRBV7-2 and TRBJ1-2, with unresolved D. V was clipped by 5 bases and J by 7 bases, with 17 bases between them. This CDR3 has 14 amino acids. The germline V gene encodes CDR1 SGHTA and CDR2 FQGNSA. CDR3 loop: CASSQEEGVCGYTF. The CDR3 coding sequence is TGTGCCAGCAGCCAAGAAGAGGGTGTCTGTGGCTACACCTTC.

V usage is TRBV29-1 and J usage is TRBJ2-7; TRBD1 aligns across 9 bases. Germline V lookup: CDR1 SQVTM, CDR2 ANQGSEA. The CDR3 contains 14 residues. V was pared by 8 bases and J by 2 bases, with 10 bases of the junction left unmatched. The CDR3 loop reads CSSGTGPSTYEQYF. DNA of the CDR3: TGCAGCAGCGGGACAGGGCCATCGACCTACGAGCAGTACTTC.

The chain combines TRBV29-1 with TRBJ2-3; D might be TRBD2 (6 bases). Germline V CDR1 and CDR2: SQVTM, ANQGSEA. Trimming shortened V by 3 bases and J by 4 bases, and 11 bases separated the two germline ends. CDR3 length: 13 residues. The CDR3 here is CSVDGTGADTQYF. In nucleotides, the CDR3 is TGCAGCGTTGACGGGACTGGGGCAGATACGCAGTATTTT.

V gene TRBV7-2 combines with J gene TRBJ1-6; 8 bases match TRBD1. CDR3 length: 17 amino acids. Germline CDR1 reads SGHTA; CDR2 reads FQGNSA. With V trimmed by 5 bases and J by 10 bases, 16 bases remained unmatched. CDR3 loop: CASSKGQGAHRRSPLHF. The CDR3 coding sequence is TGTGCCAGCAGCAAGGGCCAGGGGGCGCATCGCAGGTCACCCCTCCACTTT.

The rearrangement links TRBV7-9 to TRBJ1-5; TRBD1 might be the D (6 bases). V lost 5 bases to trimming and J lost 0 bases, with 11 bases between them. The CDR3 sequence is 15 residues long. Germline-derived CDR1 and CDR2 are SEHNR and FQNEAQ (reference sequence). In DNA form, the CDR3 reads TGTGCCAGCAGCCGGGACACGGATAGCAATCAGCCCCAGCATTTT. It yields the protein CASSRDTDSNQPQHF.

There are a few counts of this clonotype. It may be a read error: a sequence one base away is much more abundant. The rearrangement links TRBV12-3 or TRBV12-4 to TRBJ1-6; TRBD1 aligns across 7 bases. The junction had 8 bases not matched to a gene; V was cut back by 5 bases and J by 10 bases. CDR3 size: 14 residues. The CDR3 loop reads CASSLTAGGSPLHF. For the CDR3, the DNA is TGTGCCAGCAGTCTAACGGCAGGGGGGTCACCCCTCCACTTT.

A few counts support this clonotype. The J gene is TRBJ2-7, the V gene TRBV28; D is ambiguous. Trimming pared 8 bases from V and 4 bases from J, leaving 15 bases between. The CDR3 is made up of 13 amino acids. Germline V gene lookup returns CDR1 MDHEN and CDR2 SYDVKM. For the CDR3, the DNA is TGTGCCAGCGTTCCAACAGATAAATACGAGCAGTACTTC. It specifies CASVPTDKYEQYF.

The chain combines TRBV7-2 with TRBJ1-6, with TRBD1 matching 10 bases. In germline, CDR1 is SGHTA, CDR2 FQGNSA. The CDR3 extends over 15 amino acids. With 2 bases clipped from V and 11 bases from J, the junction kept 6 bases outside the gene matches. The CDR3 loop reads CASSLYWGQGTPLHF. The CDR3 region has the DNA TGTGCCAGCAGCTTATATTGGGGACAGGGGACACCCCTCCACTTT.

The chain links TRBV29-1 to TRBJ1-4; D remains unclear. The germline V and J ends were trimmed by 0 bases and 2 bases, with 13 bases remaining between them. CDR3 length: 16 amino acids. Germline V gene lookup returns CDR1 SQVTM and CDR2 ANQGSEA. CDR3 sequence (DNA): TGCAGCGTTGAAGACAAAATGCTGGGCACTAATGAAAAACTGTTTTTT. Its translation is CSVEDKMLGTNEKLFF.

The chain carries TRBV7-2 and TRBJ2-7, with D perhaps TRBD1 or TRBD2 (5 bases each). TRBJ2-1 matches the DNA end more closely, so the J call is doubtful. The V gene's germline CDR1 is SGHTA and CDR2 FQGNSA. The CDR3 loop spans 13 amino acids. As DNA, the CDR3 is TGTGCCAGCAGCTCACTGGGGGACAATGAGCAGTTCTTC. It yields the protein CASSSLGDNEQFF.

As to this clonotype: With a much larger clone just one base away, this may be a read error. Since no conserved phenylalanine or tryptophan closes the CDR3, a read error is the likely cause. The rearrangement links TRBV7-2 to TRBJ2-7; 7 positions agree with TRBD2. CDR1 is SGHTA, CDR2 FQGNSA, per germline. The CDR3 runs 13 residues. V dropped 2 bases and J dropped 7; count of bases not matched to a gene: 5. The CDR3 DNA follows: TGTGCCAGCAGCTTAACGATGGGGGGGGAGCAGTACCTC. Amino acids: CASSLTMGGEQYL.

The V and J genes are TRBV10-3 and TRBJ2-6; D is ambiguous. Germline V gene data show CDR1 as ENHRY and CDR2 as SYGVKD. With 4 bases removed from V and 5 bases from J, the gap between germline ends came to 0 bases. The CDR3 loop spans 11 amino acids. The CDR3 DNA follows: TGTGCCATCAGTGGGGCCAACGTCCTGACTTTC. Its protein product is CAISGANVLTF.

This clonotype was counted between two and nine times. This sequence joins TRBV7-2 and TRBJ2-7, with D possibly being TRBD1 or TRBD2 (5 bases each). CDR3 length: 14 amino acids. Germline values: CDR1 SGHTA, CDR2 FQGNSA. The germline V and J ends were trimmed by 7 bases and 2 bases, with 15 bases remaining between them. In nucleotides, the CDR3 is TGTGCCAGCAACGGGGCAGAAACTACCTACGAGCAGTACTTC. Protein sequence: CASNGAETTYEQYF.

This clonotype was counted many times. The chain links TRBV5-8 to TRBJ2-3; D call uncertain. Germline V gene lookup returns CDR1 SGHTS and CDR2 YDEGEE. The CDR3 runs 12 residues. V shed 0 bases and J shed 4 bases, with 3 bases lying between them. The CDR3 region is CASSLASDTQYF. As DNA, the CDR3 is TGTGCCAGCAGCTTGGCCTCAGATACGCAGTATTTT.

A single count supports this clonotype. The CDR3 loop is CASSFGLRNTEAFF. The CDR3 DNA follows: TGTGCCAGCAGCTTCGGGTTACGGAACACTGAAGCTTTCTTT. The chain combines TRBV7-2 with TRBJ1-1; unclear D gene. The V end lost 3 bases, the J end lost 1 base, and 9 bases lay between the germline ends. The CDR3 totals 14 residues. CDR1 SGHTA and CDR2 FQGNSA come from the germline V gene.

The rearrangement joins TRBV15 to TRBJ1-2, with D possibly matching TRBD1 (5 bases). From germline, CDR1 is LNHNV and CDR2 YYDKDF (reference sequence). Trimming took off 2 bases at V and 1 base at J, with 5 bases between the two ends. The CDR3 is made up of 13 amino acids. The CDR3 loop reads CATSRRGNYGYTF. In DNA, the CDR3 is TGTGCCACCAGCAGAAGGGGTAACTATGGCTACACCTTC.

This clonotype was recorded many times. V gene TRBV6-1 combines with J gene TRBJ1-1; TRBD1 matches at 9 bases. The V and J ends lost 5 bases and 0 bases, in that order; junction bases with no gene match: 7. Germline V lookup: CDR1 MNHNS, CDR2 SASEGT. The CDR3 runs to 16 residues. CDR3 sequence (DNA): TGTGCCAGCAGTAGAGGACAGGGGTTTGTGAACACTGAAGCTTTCTTT. Protein: CASSRGQGFVNTEAFF.

This clonotype occurred once. Possible read error: a much larger clone is one base away. The CDR3 bases are TGTGCCAGCAGTGCCGGACGAGCGGGATTTACAGATACGCAGTATTTT. Translated, it gives CASSAGRAGFTDTQYF. J is TRBJ2-3 and V is TRBV10-3; 7 nucleotides agree with TRBD2. The CDR3 contains 16 residues. In germline, CDR1 is ENHRY, CDR2 SYGVKD.

The gene calls are TRBV5-1 and TRBJ2-5; TRBD2 is a possible D gene (6 bases). Trimming pared 4 bases from V and 1 base from J, leaving 14 bases between. The germline V gene has CDR1 SGHRS and CDR2 YFSETQ. This CDR3 has 15 amino acids. CDR3 nucleotide sequence: TGCGCCAGCAGCCAGGAGGGAGGAACCCAAGAGACCCAGTACTTC. Its translation is CASSQEGGTQETQYF.

V usage is TRBV2 and J usage is TRBJ2-5, with 15 bases fitting TRBD2. In germline, CDR1 is SNHLY, CDR2 FYNNEI. Trimming cost V 7 bases and J 6 bases; bases outside gene matches: 9. This CDR3 comprises 16 residues. CDR3 nucleotides: TGTGCCAGCATGGGACTAGCGGGGGGAGCCAAGAAGACCCAGTACTTC. As protein: CASMGLAGGAKKTQYF.

Remarks on this clonotype: The junction differs from germline at one of its ends, possibly a read error. This CDR3 reads CASSPQGGARSGANVLTF. The CDR3 bases are TGTGCCAGCAGCCCTCAGGGTGGGGCCCGCTCTGGGGCCAACGTCCTGACTTTC. The chain carries TRBV10-2 and TRBJ2-6, with D perhaps matching TRBD1 (5 bases). Germline CDR1 is WSHSY and CDR2 is SAAADI. CDR3 size: 18 residues.

In this sample, this clonotype turned up many times. The gene calls are TRBV5-1 and TRBJ1-1; D unresolved. Trimming took 0 bases from V and 2 from J, leaving 5 bases between them. Germline CDR1 SGHRS, CDR2 YFSETQ. The CDR3 consists of 13 residues. This chain's CDR3 is CASSLVSNTEAFF. The CDR3, as DNA: TGCGCCAGCAGCTTGGTCTCTAACACTGAAGCTTTCTTT.

The CDR3 spells CTDRRPSRDTIYF. In DNA, the CDR3 is TGTACCGACAGGCGGCCGAGCAGGGACACCATATATTTT. The chain combines TRBV10-3 with TRBJ1-3, with a possible D match to TRBD1 (6 bases). The CDR3 is made up of 13 amino acids. From germline, CDR1 is ENHRY and CDR2 SYGVKD.

This clonotype turned up a few times. This chain joins TRBV18 and TRBJ1-2; a weak D match, TRBD1 (5 bases). The CDR3 is made up of 15 amino acids. The V end was cut by 1 base, the J end by 0 bases, with 9 bases between. Germline V gene lookup returns CDR1 KGHSH and CDR2 LQKENI. CDR3 DNA: TGTGCCAGCTCACCACGGGTGACAGCTAACTATGGCTACACCTTC. Its translation is CASSPRVTANYGYTF.

This clonotype has a count of ten or more. This chain connects TRBV2 to TRBJ1-4, with a tentative D call TRBD1 (6 bases). V lost 8 bases and J 0 bases, leaving 16 bases between the germline ends. CDR1 and CDR2 from the germline V gene are SNHLY and FYNNEI. The CDR3 length is 16 residues. The DNA of the CDR3 is TGTGCCAGCCAGTCGCAGGGGCGGTCAACTAATGAAAAACTGTTTTTT. Translated, it gives CASQSQGRSTNEKLFF.

For this clonotype: Being one base from a much bigger clone, this may be a read error. V and J are TRBV7-3 and TRBJ2-2, with 7 bases aligning to TRBD2. The CDR3 spans 14 residues. Germline lookup yields CDR1 SGHTA and CDR2 FQGTGA. With 5 bases clipped from V and 4 bases from J, the junction kept 4 bases outside the gene matches. The CDR3 DNA sequence: TGTGCCAGCAGCCATGGCGGGGGCACCGGGGAGCTGTTTTTT. Its translation: CASSHGGGTGELFF.

This clonotype was counted ten times or more. The V call is TRBV7-2, the J call TRBJ1-2; a possible D gene is TRBD1 (6 bases). The CDR3 extends over 17 amino acids. The germline V and J ends were trimmed by 1 base and 4 bases, with 19 bases remaining between them. Germline CDR1 and CDR2: SGHTA and FQGNSA. The CDR3 DNA reads as TGTGCCAGCAGCTTAGGGGGGGCGCGGGTTAGGAGCTATGGCTACACCTTC. Protein sequence: CASSLGGARVRSYGYTF.

This chain links TRBV5-6 with TRBJ1-2, with D possibly being TRBD1 (5 bases). Germline V CDR1 and CDR2: SGHDT, YYEEEE. V was pared by 4 bases and J by 9 bases, with 13 bases between. CDR3 length equals 12 residues. The CDR3 region is CASSQATVRYTF. CDR3 DNA sequence: TGTGCCAGCAGCCAAGCGACAGTGCGCTACACCTTC.